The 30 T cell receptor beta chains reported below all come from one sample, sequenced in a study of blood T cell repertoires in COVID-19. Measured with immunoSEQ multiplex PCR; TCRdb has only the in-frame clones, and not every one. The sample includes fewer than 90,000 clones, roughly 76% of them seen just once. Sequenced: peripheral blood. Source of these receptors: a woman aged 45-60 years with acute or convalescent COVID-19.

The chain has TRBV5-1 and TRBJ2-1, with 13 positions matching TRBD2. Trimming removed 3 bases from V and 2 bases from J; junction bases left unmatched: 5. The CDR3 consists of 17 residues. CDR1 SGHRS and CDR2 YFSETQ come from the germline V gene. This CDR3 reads CASSSGTSGVAYNEQFF. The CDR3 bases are TGCGCCAGCAGCTCTGGGACTAGCGGGGTTGCCTACAATGAGCAGTTCTTC.

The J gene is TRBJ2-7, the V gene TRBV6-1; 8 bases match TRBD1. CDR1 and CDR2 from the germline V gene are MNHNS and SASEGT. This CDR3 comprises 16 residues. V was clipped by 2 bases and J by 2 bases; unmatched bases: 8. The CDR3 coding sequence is TGTGCCAGCAGTGAACCCAGGACAGGGATCCCCTACGAGCAGTACTTC. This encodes CASSEPRTGIPYEQYF.

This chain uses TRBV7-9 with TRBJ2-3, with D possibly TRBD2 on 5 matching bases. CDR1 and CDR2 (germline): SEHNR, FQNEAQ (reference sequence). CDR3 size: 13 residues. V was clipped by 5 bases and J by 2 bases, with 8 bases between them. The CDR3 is CASSPRDTDTQYF. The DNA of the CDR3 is TGTGCCAGCAGCCCCCGGGACACAGATACGCAGTATTTT. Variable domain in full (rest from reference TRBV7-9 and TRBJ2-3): DTGVSQNPRHKITKRGQNVTFRCDPISEHNRLYWYRQTLGQGPEFLTYFQNEAQLEKSRLLSDRFSAERPKGSFSTLEIQRTEQGDSAMYLCASSPRDTDTQYFGPGTRLTVL.

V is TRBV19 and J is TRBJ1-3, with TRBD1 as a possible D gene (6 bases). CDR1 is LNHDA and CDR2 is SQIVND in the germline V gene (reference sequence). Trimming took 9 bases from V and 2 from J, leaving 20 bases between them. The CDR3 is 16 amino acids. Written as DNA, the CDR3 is TGTGCCAGCCGGGACACGGGGGGTCCTCCTGGAAACACCATATATTTT. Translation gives CASRDTGGPPGNTIYF.

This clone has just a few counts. In nucleotides, the CDR3 is TGTGCCAGCAGTTTTGCACTCACCGGGGAGCTGTTTTTT. It yields the protein CASSFALTGELFF. The chain uses TRBV6-2 or TRBV6-3 and TRBJ2-2; D not certain. This CDR3 region has 13 residues. Deletions cut 4 bases from V and 4 bases from J, with 7 bases between. Per germline, CDR1 MNHEY and CDR2 SVGEGT.

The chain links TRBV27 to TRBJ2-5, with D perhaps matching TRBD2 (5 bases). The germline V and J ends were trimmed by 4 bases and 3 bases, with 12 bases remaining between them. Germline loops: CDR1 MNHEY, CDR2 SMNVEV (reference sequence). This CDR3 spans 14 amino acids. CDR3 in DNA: TGTGCCAGCAGTTCAAACGGGATGAAAGAGACCCAGTACTTC. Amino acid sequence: CASSSNGMKETQYF.

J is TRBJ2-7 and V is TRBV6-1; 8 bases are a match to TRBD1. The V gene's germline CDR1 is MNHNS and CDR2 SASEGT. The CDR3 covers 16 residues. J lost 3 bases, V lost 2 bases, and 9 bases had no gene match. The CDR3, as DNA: TGTGCCAGCAGTGAATATGTTGCAGGGGGCCGCTACGAGCAGTACTTC. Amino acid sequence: CASSEYVAGGRYEQYF.

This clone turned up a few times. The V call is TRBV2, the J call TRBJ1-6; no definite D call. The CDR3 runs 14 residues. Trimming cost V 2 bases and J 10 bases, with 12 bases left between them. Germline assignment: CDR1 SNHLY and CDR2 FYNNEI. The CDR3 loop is CASSENGVGSPLHF. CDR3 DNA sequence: TGTGCCAGCAGTGAAAACGGGGTAGGATCACCCCTCCACTTT.

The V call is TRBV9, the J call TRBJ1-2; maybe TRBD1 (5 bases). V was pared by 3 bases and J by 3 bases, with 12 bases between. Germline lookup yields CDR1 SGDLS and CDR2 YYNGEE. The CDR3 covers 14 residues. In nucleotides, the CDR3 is TGTGCCAGCAGCGGCGGTTGGGACTACTATGGCTACACCTTC. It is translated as CASSGGWDYYGYTF. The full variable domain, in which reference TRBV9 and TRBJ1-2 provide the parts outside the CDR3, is DSGVTQTPKHLITATGQRVTLRCSPRSGDLSVYWYQQSLDQGLQFLIQYYNGEERAKGNILERFSAQQFPDLHSELNLSSLELGDSALYFCASSGGWDYYGYTFGSGTRLTVV.

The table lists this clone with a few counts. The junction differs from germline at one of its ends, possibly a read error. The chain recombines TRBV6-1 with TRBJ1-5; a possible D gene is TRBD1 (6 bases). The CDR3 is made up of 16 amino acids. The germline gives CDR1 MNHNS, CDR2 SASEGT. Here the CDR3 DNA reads TGTGCCAGCAGGGAAGAGGGGGGGGCGTCCAATCAGCCCCAGCATTTT. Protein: CASREEGGASNQPQHF.

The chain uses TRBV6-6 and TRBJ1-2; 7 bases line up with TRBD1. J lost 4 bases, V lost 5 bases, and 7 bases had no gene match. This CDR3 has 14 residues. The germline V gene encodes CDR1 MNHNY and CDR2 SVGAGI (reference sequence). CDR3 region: CASSDHQGGYGYTF. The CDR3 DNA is TGTGCCAGCAGTGACCATCAGGGGGGCTATGGCTACACCTTC.

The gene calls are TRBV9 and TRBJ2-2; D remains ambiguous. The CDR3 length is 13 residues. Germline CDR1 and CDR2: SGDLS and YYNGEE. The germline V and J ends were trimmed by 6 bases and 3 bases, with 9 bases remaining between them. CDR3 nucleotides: TGTGCCAGCAACCCAACGGACACCGGGGAGCTGTTTTTT. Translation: CASNPTDTGELFF.

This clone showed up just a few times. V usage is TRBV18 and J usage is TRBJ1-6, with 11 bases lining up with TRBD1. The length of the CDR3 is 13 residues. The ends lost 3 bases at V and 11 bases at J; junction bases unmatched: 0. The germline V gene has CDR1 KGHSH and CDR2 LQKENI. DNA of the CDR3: TGTGCCAGCTCACCGGGACAGGGGGCACCCCTCCACTTT. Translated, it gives CASSPGQGAPLHF.

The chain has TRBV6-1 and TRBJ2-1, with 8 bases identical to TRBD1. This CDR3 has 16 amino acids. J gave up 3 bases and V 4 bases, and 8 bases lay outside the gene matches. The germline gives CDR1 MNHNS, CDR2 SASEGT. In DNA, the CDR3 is TGTGCCAGCAGTGGATACAGGGGGACCGTCTACAATGAGCAGTTCTTC. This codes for CASSGYRGTVYNEQFF.

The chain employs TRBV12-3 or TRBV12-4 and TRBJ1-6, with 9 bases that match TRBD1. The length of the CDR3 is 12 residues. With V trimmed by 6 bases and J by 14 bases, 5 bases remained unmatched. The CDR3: CASRGQGGTLHF. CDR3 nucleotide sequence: TGTGCCAGCAGGGGACAGGGAGGTACCCTCCACTTT.

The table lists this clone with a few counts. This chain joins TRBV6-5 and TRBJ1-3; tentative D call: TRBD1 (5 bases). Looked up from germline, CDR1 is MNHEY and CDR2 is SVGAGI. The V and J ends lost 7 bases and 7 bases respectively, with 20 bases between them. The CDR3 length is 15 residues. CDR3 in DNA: TGTGCCAGCACGCTATGGGAGGGGCGTGGGAACACCATATATTTT. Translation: CASTLWEGRGNTIYF.

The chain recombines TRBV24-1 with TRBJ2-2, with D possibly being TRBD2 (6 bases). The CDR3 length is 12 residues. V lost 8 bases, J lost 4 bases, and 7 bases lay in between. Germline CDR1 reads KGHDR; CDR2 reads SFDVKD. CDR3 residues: CATNSGTGELFF. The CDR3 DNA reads TGTGCCACCAATAGCGGCACCGGGGAGCTGTTTTTT.

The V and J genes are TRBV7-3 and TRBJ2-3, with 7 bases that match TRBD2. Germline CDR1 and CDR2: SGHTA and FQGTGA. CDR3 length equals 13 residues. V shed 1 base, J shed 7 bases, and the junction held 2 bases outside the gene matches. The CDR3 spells CASSLMGGNTQYF. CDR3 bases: TGTGCCAGCAGCTTAATGGGGGGGAATACGCAGTATTTT.

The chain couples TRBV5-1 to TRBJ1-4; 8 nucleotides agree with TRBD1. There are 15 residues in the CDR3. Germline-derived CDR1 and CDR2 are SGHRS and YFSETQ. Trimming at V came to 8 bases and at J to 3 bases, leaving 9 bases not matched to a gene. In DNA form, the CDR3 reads TGCGCCAGTACACAGGGGGGAGCTCCTAATGAAAAACTGTTTTTT. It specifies CASTQGGAPNEKLFF.

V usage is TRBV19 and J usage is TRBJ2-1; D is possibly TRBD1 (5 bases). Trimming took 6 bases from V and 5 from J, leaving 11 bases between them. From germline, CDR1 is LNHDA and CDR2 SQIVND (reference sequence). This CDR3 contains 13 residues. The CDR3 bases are TGTGCCAGTAGCCCTGACAGTCACAATGAGCAGTTCTTC. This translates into CASSPDSHNEQFF.

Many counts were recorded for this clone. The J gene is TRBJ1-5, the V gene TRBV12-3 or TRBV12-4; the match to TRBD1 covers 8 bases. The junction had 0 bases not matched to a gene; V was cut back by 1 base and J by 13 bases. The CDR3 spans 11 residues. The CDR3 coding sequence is TGTGCCAGCAGTTTAGGGACAGGGCAGCATTTT. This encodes CASSLGTGQHF.

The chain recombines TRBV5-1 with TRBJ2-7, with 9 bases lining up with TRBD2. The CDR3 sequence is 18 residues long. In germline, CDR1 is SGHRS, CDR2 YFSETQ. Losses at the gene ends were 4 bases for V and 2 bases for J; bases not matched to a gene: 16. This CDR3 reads CASSPGLAGLPRAYEQYF. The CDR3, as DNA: TGCGCCAGCAGCCCGGGGCTAGCGGGGCTACCTCGGGCCTACGAGCAGTACTTC. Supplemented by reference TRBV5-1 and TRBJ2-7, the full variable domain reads KAGVTQTPRYLIKTRGQQVTLSCSPISGHRSVSWYQQTPGQGLQFLFEYFSETQRNKGNFPGRFSGRQFSNSRSEMNVSTLELGDSALYLCASSPGLAGLPRAYEQYFGPGTRLTVT.

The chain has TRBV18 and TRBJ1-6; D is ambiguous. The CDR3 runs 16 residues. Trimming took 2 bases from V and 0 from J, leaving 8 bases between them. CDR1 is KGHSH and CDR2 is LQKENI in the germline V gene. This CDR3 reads CASSPGRSSYNSPLHF. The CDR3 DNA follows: TGTGCCAGCTCACCAGGGAGGAGCTCCTATAATTCACCCCTCCACTTT.

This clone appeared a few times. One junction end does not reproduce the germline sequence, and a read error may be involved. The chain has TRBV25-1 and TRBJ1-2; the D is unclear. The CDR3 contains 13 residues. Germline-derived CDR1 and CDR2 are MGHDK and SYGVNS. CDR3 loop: CASRESLNYGYTF. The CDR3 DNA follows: TGTGCCAGCAGGGAATCCCTCAACTATGGCTACACCTTC.

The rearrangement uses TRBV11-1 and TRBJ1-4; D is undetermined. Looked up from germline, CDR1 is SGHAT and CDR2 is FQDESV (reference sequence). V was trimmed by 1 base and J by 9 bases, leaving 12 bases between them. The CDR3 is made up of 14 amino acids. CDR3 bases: TGTGCCAGCAGCTTAGGGCCGGGAGGTCAAAAACTGTTTTTT. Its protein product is CASSLGPGGQKLFF. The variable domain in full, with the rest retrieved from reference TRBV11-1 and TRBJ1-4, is EAEVAQSPRYKITEKSQAVAFWCDPISGHATLYWYRQILGQGPELLVQFQDESVVDDSQLPKDRFSAERLKGVDSTLKIQPAELGDSAMYLCASSLGPGGQKLFFGSGTQLSVL.

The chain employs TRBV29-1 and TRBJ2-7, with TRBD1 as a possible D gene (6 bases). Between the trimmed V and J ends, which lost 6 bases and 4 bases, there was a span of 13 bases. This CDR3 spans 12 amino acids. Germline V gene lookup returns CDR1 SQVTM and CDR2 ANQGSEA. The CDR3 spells CSVGLGQYEQYF. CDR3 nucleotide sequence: TGCAGCGTCGGGCTAGGACAGTACGAGCAGTACTTC.

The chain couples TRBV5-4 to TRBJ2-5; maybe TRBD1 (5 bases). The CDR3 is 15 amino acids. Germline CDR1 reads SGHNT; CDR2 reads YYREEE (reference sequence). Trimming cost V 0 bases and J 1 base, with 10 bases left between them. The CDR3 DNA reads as TGTGCCAGCAGCTTGGAAGGCAGGGCCCAAGAGACCCAGTACTTC. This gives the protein CASSLEGRAQETQYF.

The CDR3 DNA reads TGTGCCAGCAGTTCCTTAGCGGGAAGGGGAGATACGCAGTATTTT. Its translation: CASSSLAGRGDTQYF. The chain recombines TRBV6-5 with TRBJ2-3; 8 bases fit TRBD2. Germline V gene lookup returns CDR1 MNHEY and CDR2 SVGAGI. This CDR3 contains 15 residues. V dropped 4 bases and J dropped 5; count of bases not matched to a gene: 8.

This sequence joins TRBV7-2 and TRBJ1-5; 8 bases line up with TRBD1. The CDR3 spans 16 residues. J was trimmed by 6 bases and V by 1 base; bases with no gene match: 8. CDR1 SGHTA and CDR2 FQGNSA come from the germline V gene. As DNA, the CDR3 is TGTGCCAGCAGCTTAGGGTTTGGACAGGGTACTCAGCCCCAGCATTTT. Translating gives CASSLGFGQGTQPQHF.

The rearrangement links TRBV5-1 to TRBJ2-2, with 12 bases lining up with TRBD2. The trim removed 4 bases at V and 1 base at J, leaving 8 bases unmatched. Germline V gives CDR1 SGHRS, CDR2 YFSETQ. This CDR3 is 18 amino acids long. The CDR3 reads CASSLLSSGGVNTGELFF. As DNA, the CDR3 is TGCGCCAGCAGCCTGCTATCTAGCGGGGGGGTGAACACCGGGGAGCTGTTTTTT.